The 22 T cell receptor beta chains given below trace back to one sample, sequenced in a study of blood T cells in healthy people across ages. Primers used in a second PCR of roughly 6 to 11 cycles were a sample-barcoded 5' primer and a J-beta primer mix. TCRdb reanalysed the 5' RACE reads using MiXCR and keeps one entry per CDR3 protein. This table has about 1.8 million distinct CDR3 sequences, around 50% appearing once. Sample: blood. The receptors here all came from a woman in her thirties or forties in good health.

The chain uses TRBV20-1 and TRBJ2-1; TRBD1 matches 9 bases. There are 15 residues in the CDR3. Germline CDR1 is DFQATT and CDR2 is SNEGSKA (reference sequence). Trimming at V came to 6 bases and at J to 0 bases, leaving 6 bases not matched to a gene. CDR3: CSAKNRGLSYNEQFF. The CDR3 DNA follows: TGCAGTGCAAAGAACAGGGGGCTCTCCTACAATGAGCAGTTCTTC.

This clonotype was picked up many times. The rearrangement joins TRBV7-2 to TRBJ2-3, with D unresolved. CDR1 and CDR2 from the germline V gene are SGHTA and FQGNSA. The CDR3 runs 12 residues. V lost 5 bases, J lost 4 bases, and 7 bases lay in between. The CDR3 bases are TGTGCCAGCAGCCCCGCAGCAGATACGCAGTATTTT. It specifies CASSPAADTQYF.

V usage is TRBV20-1 and J usage is TRBJ2-5; 7 bases map to TRBD1. The CDR3 is 14 amino acids. Germline V gene sequence: CDR1 DFQATT, CDR2 SNEGSKA (reference sequence). J gave up 2 bases and V 3 bases, and 6 bases lay outside the gene matches. The CDR3: CSASRDSRQETQYF. CDR3 DNA sequence: TGCAGTGCTAGCCGGGACAGTCGACAAGAGACCCAGTACTTC.

This clonotype was seen more than once but under ten times. The chain's CDR3 is CASSDPGGSTYEQYF. The CDR3 nucleotides are TGTGCCAGCAGTGACCCAGGGGGATCCACCTACGAGCAGTACTTC. The chain employs TRBV6-6 and TRBJ2-7, with 7 bases lining up with TRBD1. J lost 2 bases, V lost 5 bases, and 9 bases had no gene match. The germline V gene has CDR1 MNHNY and CDR2 SVGAGI (reference sequence). This CDR3 comprises 15 residues.

The V gene is TRBV7-2, the J gene TRBJ1-2, with D tentatively TRBD1 (6 bases). This CDR3 spans 14 amino acids. Germline assignment: CDR1 SGHTA and CDR2 FQGNSA. Trimming removed 5 bases at V and 6 bases at J, with 16 bases between. The CDR3 nucleotides read TGTGCCAGCAGCCGAGACAGGCGAATTGATGGCTACACCTTC. Amino acids: CASSRDRRIDGYTF.

The CDR3 DNA reads as TGTGCCAGCAGCTTAAACCCCCGGACGACAAGAGAGACCCAGTACTTC. The encoded protein is CASSLNPRTTRETQYF. The chain is built from TRBV13 and TRBJ2-5, with D uncertain. V was trimmed by 2 bases and J by 4 bases, leaving 17 bases between them. From germline, CDR1 is PRHDT and CDR2 FYEKMQ (reference sequence). The CDR3 totals 16 residues.

V usage is TRBV2 and J usage is TRBJ1-4, with D unclear. The CDR3 extends over 15 amino acids. Per germline, CDR1 SNHLY and CDR2 FYNNEI. V lost 9 bases and J 5 bases, leaving 19 bases between the germline ends. The CDR3 coding sequence is TGTGCCAGTTCAAGAAGCGAAGGACTGAATGAAAAACTGTTTTTT. Its protein is CASSRSEGLNEKLFF.

The V gene is TRBV29-1, the J gene TRBJ1-1; D is undetermined. Trimming cost V 6 bases and J 2 bases, with 19 bases left between them. The CDR3 is 15 residues long. CDR1 is SQVTM, CDR2 ANQGSEA, per germline. DNA of the CDR3: TGCAGCGTCCTATCCCCAGAGAGTTCAAACACTGAAGCTTTCTTT. It yields the protein CSVLSPESSNTEAFF.

This clonotype was seen only a few times. The chain has TRBV6-2 or TRBV6-3 and TRBJ2-1, with a weak D call TRBD1 (6 bases). CDR3 length: 14 amino acids. CDR1 is MNHEY, CDR2 SVGEGT, per germline. Trimming removed 5 bases from V and 8 bases from J, with 16 bases in between. This CDR3 is CASSASGGHHEQFF. In DNA, the CDR3 is TGTGCCAGCAGTGCAAGTGGGGGACACCATGAGCAGTTCTTC.

This clonotype was found a few times. The V gene is TRBV5-1, the J gene TRBJ2-5; 11 bases align to TRBD1. V gave up 4 bases and J gave up 5 bases; unmatched junction bases: 7. The CDR3 length is 15 residues. Germline V gene sequence: CDR1 SGHRS, CDR2 YFSETQ. CDR3 bases: TGCGCCAGCAGCAGGACGGGACAGGGGGGCGAGACCCAGTACTTC. This translates into CASSRTGQGGETQYF.

The chain couples TRBV7-8 to TRBJ2-3, with TRBD2 identical over 11 bases. The junction had 8 bases not matched to a gene; V was cut back by 5 bases and J by 4 bases. This CDR3 has 16 residues. In germline, CDR1 is SGHVS, CDR2 FQNEAQ. This CDR3 is CASSLRLAGNSDTQYF. The CDR3 DNA reads as TGTGCCAGCAGCCTGCGACTAGCGGGGAATTCAGATACGCAGTATTTT. The variable domain in full, with the rest retrieved from reference TRBV7-8 and TRBJ2-3, is GAGVSQSPRYKVAKRGQDVALRCDPISGHVSLFWYQQALGQGPEFLTYFQNEAQLDKSGLPSDRFFAERPEGSVSTLKIQRTQQEDSAVYLCASSLRLAGNSDTQYFGPGTRLTVL.

The chain couples TRBV2 to TRBJ2-3, with 8 bases that match TRBD2. This CDR3 has 14 amino acids. In germline, CDR1 is SNHLY, CDR2 FYNNEI. The junction had 6 bases not matched to a gene; V was cut back by 6 bases and J by 4 bases. As DNA, the CDR3 is TGTGCCAGCAGATTAGCGGGGTTGGCAGATACGCAGTATTTT. Amino acids: CASRLAGLADTQYF.

This clonotype was detected only a few times. The CDR3 coding sequence is TGTGCCAGCAGCTTAGGTGGACTAGCGGGTAGCTTGGAGACCCAGTACTTC. Protein sequence: CASSLGGLAGSLETQYF. The genes are TRBV7-2 and TRBJ2-5, with TRBD2 matching 11 bases. The V gene's germline CDR1 is SGHTA and CDR2 FQGNSA. This CDR3 spans 17 amino acids. The V segment lost 1 base and the J segment 5 bases; nucleotides outside the gene matches: 9. Using reference TRBV7-2 and TRBJ2-5 for the parts outside the CDR3, the full variable domain is GAGVSQSPSNKVTEKGKDVELRCDPISGHTALYWYRQSLGQGLEFLIYFQGNSAPDKSGLPSDRFSAERTGGSVSTLTIQRTQQEDSAVYLCASSLGGLAGSLETQYFGPGTRLLVL.

The chain couples TRBV6-5 to TRBJ2-7; the match to TRBD1 covers 12 bases. V lost 7 bases, J lost 8 bases, and 9 bases stayed unmatched. The germline V gene has CDR1 MNHEY and CDR2 SVGAGI. CDR3 length equals 14 residues. CDR3 DNA: TGTGCCAGCATTCATCCGGGACAGGGGGCGAAGCAGTACTTC. Its protein is CASIHPGQGAKQYF.

This clonotype was recorded a few times. The V call is TRBV9, the J call TRBJ2-1; 9 bases map to TRBD2. CDR1 is SGDLS and CDR2 is YYNGEE in the germline V gene. The CDR3 runs 18 residues. V gave up 4 bases and J gave up 0 bases; unmatched junction bases: 11. DNA for the CDR3: TGTGCCAGCAGCACCCCGAGTAGCGGGGGTAGCTCCTACAATGAGCAGTTCTTC. It codes for CASSTPSSGGSSYNEQFF.

This chain joins TRBV5-1 and TRBJ1-2; D unresolved. V shed 1 base and J shed 1 base, with 8 bases lying between them. The CDR3 is 14 amino acids. Germline-derived CDR1 and CDR2 are SGHRS and YFSETQ. This chain's CDR3 is CASSLTEVNYGYTF. CDR3 DNA sequence: TGCGCCAGCAGCTTGACAGAAGTTAACTATGGCTACACCTTC.

The gene calls are TRBV20-1 and TRBJ2-4; D is perhaps TRBD2 (6 bases). Gene TRBJ2-7 matches the end of the DNA better, so the J call may be wrong. There are 16 residues in the CDR3. Germline V gives CDR1 DFQATT, CDR2 SNEGSKA (reference sequence). This CDR3 reads CSTSSPGAGRHDEQYF. CDR3 DNA sequence: TGCAGTACAAGTTCCCCCGGAGCAGGGAGGCACGACGAGCAGTACTTC.

J is TRBJ1-2 and V is TRBV7-2, with TRBD1 identical over 8 bases. V lost 5 bases to trimming and J lost 8 bases; unmatched junction nucleotides: 10. This CDR3 region has 14 residues. Germline-derived CDR1 and CDR2 are SGHTA and FQGNSA. CDR3: CASSMGQDSSGYTF. DNA of the CDR3: TGTGCCAGCAGCATGGGACAGGACTCTTCAGGCTACACCTTC.

To note about this clonotype: One junction end does not reproduce the germline sequence, and a read error may be involved. The chain joins TRBV9 to TRBJ2-5; possible D gene TRBD1, 6 bases. Near its end, the DNA agrees better with TRBJ2-4, so the J call may be wrong. The CDR3 is 15 amino acids. Per the germline V gene, CDR1 is SGDLS and CDR2 is YYNGEE. The CDR3 DNA reads as TGTGTCAGCAGCGCACAGGGCCGTATCAAAAACATTCAGTACTTC. Protein sequence: CVSSAQGRIKNIQYF.

The chain couples TRBV29-1 to TRBJ2-1; the match to TRBD2 covers 10 bases. The CDR3 contains 16 residues. V lost 1 base to trimming and J lost 9 bases; unmatched junction nucleotides: 12. The V gene's germline CDR1 is SQVTM and CDR2 ANQGSEA. The CDR3 spells CSVEGSRAGGRGEQFF. CDR3 bases: TGCAGCGTTGAAGGCTCCAGAGCGGGGGGGCGTGGTGAGCAGTTCTTC.

This clonotype has more than one count but fewer than ten. The CDR3, as DNA: TGCAGTGCTACGACCGACGACAGGGCGACCTACGAGCAGTACTTC. This sequence encodes CSATTDDRATYEQYF. The V and J genes are TRBV20-1 and TRBJ2-7; TRBD1 agrees at 7 bases. The CDR3 is 15 residues long. CDR1 and CDR2 from the germline V gene are DFQATT and SNEGSKA (reference sequence). V dropped 4 bases and J dropped 2; count of bases not matched to a gene: 11.

V and J are TRBV6-5 and TRBJ2-7, with 10 bases matching TRBD1. The V gene's germline CDR1 is MNHEY and CDR2 SVGAGI. V was pared by 4 bases and J by 3 bases, with 6 bases of the junction left unmatched. CDR3 length: 15 amino acids. The CDR3 protein is CASSFDRDRGYEQYF. As DNA, the CDR3 is TGTGCCAGCAGTTTCGACCGGGACAGGGGCTACGAGCAGTACTTC.